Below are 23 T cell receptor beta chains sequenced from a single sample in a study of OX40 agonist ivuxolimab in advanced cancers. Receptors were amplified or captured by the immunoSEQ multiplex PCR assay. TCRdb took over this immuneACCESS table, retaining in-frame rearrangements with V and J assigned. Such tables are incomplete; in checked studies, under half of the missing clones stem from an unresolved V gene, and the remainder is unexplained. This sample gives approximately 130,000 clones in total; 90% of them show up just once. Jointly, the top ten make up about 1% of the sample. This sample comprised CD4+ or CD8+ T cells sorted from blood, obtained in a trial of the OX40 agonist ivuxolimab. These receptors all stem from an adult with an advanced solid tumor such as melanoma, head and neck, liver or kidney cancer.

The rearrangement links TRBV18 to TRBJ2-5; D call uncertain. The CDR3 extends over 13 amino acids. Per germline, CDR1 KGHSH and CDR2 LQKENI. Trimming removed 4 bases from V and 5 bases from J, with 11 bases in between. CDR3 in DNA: TGTGCCAGCTCACGGTCAGCAGAGGAGACCCAGTACTTC. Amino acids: CASSRSAEETQYF.

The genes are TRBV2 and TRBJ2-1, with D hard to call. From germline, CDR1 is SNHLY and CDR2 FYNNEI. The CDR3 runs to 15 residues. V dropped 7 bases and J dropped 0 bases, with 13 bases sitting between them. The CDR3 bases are TGTGCCAGCAAGATTGGGCAGAGCTCCTACAATGAGCAGTTCTTC. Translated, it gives CASKIGQSSYNEQFF.

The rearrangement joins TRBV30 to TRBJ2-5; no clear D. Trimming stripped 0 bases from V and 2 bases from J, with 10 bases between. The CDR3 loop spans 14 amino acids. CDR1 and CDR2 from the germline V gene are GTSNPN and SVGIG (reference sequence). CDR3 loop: CAWSVSQIQETQYF. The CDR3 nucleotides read TGTGCCTGGAGTGTAAGTCAGATTCAAGAGACCCAGTACTTC.

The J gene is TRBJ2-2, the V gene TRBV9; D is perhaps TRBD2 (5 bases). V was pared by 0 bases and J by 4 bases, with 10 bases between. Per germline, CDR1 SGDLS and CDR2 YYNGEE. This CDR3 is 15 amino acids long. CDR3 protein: CASSVVGEGTGELFF. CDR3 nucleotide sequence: TGTGCCAGCAGCGTAGTGGGCGAGGGCACCGGGGAGCTGTTTTTT.

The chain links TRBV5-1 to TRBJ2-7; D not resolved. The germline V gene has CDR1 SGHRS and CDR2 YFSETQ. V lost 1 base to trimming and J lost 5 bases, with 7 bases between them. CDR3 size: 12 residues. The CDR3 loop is CASSLMGNEQYF. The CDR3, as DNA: TGCGCCAGCAGCTTGATGGGGAACGAGCAGTACTTC.

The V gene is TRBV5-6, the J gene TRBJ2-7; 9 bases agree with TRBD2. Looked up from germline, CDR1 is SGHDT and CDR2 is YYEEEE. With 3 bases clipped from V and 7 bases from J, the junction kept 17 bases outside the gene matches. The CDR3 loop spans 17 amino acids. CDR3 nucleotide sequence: TGTGCCAGCAGCTCTTGGAACCGACTAGCGGTTTTGGGTGAGCAGTACTTC. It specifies CASSSWNRLAVLGEQYF.

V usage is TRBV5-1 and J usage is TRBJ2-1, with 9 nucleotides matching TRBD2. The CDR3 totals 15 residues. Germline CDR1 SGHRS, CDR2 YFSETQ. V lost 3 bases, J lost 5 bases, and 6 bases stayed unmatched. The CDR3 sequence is CASSYRRTSDNEQFF. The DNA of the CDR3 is TGCGCCAGCAGCTACCGTCGGACTAGCGACAATGAGCAGTTCTTC.

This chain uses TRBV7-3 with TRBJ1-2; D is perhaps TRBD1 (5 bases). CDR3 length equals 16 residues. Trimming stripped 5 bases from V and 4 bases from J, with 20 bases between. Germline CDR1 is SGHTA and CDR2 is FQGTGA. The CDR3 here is CASSLKPGDSSYGYTF. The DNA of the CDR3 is TGTGCCAGCAGCCTCAAACCTGGGGACTCGTCCTATGGCTACACCTTC.

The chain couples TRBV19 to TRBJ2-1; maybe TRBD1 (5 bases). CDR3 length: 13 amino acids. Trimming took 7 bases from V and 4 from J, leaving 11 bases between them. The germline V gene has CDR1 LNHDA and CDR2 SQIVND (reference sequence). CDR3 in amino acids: CASIPTGYNEQFF. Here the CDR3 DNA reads TGTGCCAGTATCCCAACAGGTTACAATGAGCAGTTCTTC.

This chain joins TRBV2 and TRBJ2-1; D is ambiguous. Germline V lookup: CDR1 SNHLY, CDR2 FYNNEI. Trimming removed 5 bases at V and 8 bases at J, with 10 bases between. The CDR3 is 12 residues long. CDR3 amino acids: CASSYSGHEQFF. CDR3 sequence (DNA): TGTGCCAGCAGTTACAGTGGCCATGAGCAGTTCTTC.

CDR3 region: CASSWSTGAGDEQYF. The CDR3, as DNA: TGTGCCAGCAGCTGGAGCACGGGGGCAGGTGACGAGCAGTACTTC. V is TRBV7-9 and J is TRBJ2-7; D tentatively fits TRBD1 or TRBD2 (6 bases each). The CDR3 is made up of 15 amino acids. V lost 4 bases and J 5 bases, leaving 18 bases between the germline ends. The germline CDR1 and CDR2 sequences are SEHNR and FQNEAQ (reference sequence).

As DNA, the CDR3 is TGTGCCAGCAGTGACGCCAACGGTTGGAAGGAAAAACTGTTTTTT. This encodes CASSDANGWKEKLFF. The chain recombines TRBV25-1 with TRBJ1-4, with D hard to call. The V gene's germline CDR1 is MGHDK and CDR2 SYGVNS. This CDR3 is 15 amino acids long. The V end was cut by 3 bases, the J end by 8 bases, with 16 bases between.

For the CDR3, the DNA is TGTGCCAGCTCACCCCTCGCGACGGGTAATGAAAAACTGTTTTTT. This translates into CASSPLATGNEKLFF. The chain employs TRBV18 and TRBJ1-4; D unresolved. V dropped 3 bases and J dropped 4 bases, with 12 bases sitting between them. Germline CDR1 and CDR2: KGHSH and LQKENI. This CDR3 spans 15 amino acids.

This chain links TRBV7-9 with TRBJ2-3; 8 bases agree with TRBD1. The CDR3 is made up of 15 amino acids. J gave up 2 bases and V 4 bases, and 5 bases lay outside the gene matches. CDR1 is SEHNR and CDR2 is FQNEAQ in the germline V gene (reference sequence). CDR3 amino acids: CASSSRQGNTDTQYF. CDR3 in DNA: TGTGCCAGCAGCTCCCGACAGGGGAACACAGATACGCAGTATTTT.

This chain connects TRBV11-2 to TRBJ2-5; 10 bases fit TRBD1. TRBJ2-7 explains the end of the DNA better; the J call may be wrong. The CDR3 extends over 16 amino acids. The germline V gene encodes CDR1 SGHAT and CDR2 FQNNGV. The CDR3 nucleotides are TGTGCCAGCAATAAAGGGACAGGGGTTACTAATTACGAGCAGTACTTC. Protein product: CASNKGTGVTNYEQYF.

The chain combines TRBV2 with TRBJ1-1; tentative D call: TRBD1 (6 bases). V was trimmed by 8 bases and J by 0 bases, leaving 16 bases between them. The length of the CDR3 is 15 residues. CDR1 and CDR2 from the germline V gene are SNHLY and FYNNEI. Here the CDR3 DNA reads TGTGCCAGCCAACCGGGGGGCCAAGTGAACACTGAAGCTTTCTTT. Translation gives CASQPGGQVNTEAFF.

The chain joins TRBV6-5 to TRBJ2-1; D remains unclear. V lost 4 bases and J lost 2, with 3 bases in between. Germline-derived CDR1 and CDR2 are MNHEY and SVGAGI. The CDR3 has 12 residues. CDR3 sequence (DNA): TGTGCCAGCAGTTCAGCCTACAATGAGCAGTTCTTC. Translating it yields CASSSAYNEQFF.

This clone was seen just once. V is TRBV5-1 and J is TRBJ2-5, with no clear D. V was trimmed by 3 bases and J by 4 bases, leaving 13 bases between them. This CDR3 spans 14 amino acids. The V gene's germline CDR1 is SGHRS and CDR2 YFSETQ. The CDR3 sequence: CASSSNLLGETQYF. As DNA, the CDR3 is TGCGCCAGCAGCTCCAACCTCCTTGGAGAGACCCAGTACTTC. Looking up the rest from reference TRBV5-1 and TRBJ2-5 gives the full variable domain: KAGVTQTPRYLIKTRGQQVTLSCSPISGHRSVSWYQQTPGQGLQFLFEYFSETQRNKGNFPGRFSGRQFSNSRSEMNVSTLELGDSALYLCASSSNLLGETQYFGPGTRLLVL.

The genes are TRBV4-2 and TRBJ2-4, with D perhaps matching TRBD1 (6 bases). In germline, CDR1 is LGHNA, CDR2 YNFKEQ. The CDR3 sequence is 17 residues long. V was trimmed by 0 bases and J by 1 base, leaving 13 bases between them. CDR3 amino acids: CASSQEEGVGAKNIQYF. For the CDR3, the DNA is TGTGCCAGCAGCCAAGAAGAGGGGGTCGGGGCCAAAAACATTCAGTACTTC.

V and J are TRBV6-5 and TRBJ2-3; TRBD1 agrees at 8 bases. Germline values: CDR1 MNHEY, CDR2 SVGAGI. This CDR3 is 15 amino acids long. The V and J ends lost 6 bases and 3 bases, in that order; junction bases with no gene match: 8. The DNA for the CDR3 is TGTGCCAGCAGAACCTCAGGGGGCAGGACAGATACGCAGTATTTT. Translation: CASRTSGGRTDTQYF.

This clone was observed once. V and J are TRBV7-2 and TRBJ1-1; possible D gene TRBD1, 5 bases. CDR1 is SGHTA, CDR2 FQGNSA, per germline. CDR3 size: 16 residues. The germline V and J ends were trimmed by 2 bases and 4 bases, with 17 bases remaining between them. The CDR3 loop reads CASSLIARVRGTEAFF. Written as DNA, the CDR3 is TGTGCCAGCAGCTTAATCGCCAGGGTGAGGGGCACTGAAGCTTTCTTT.

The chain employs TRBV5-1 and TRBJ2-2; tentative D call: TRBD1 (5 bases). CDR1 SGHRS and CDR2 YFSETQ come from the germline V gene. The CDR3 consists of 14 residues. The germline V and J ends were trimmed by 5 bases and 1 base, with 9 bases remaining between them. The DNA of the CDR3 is TGCGCCAGCAGTTCTGGACAGAACACCGGGGAGCTGTTTTTT. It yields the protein CASSSGQNTGELFF. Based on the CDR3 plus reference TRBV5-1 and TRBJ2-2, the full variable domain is KAGVTQTPRYLIKTRGQQVTLSCSPISGHRSVSWYQQTPGQGLQFLFEYFSETQRNKGNFPGRFSGRQFSNSRSEMNVSTLELGDSALYLCASSSGQNTGELFFGEGSRLTVL.

This chain's CDR3 is CASSFETGIADTQYF. CDR3 DNA sequence: TGTGCCAGCAGCTTCGAGACAGGGATAGCAGATACGCAGTATTTT. This chain uses TRBV13 with TRBJ2-3; 7 nucleotides line up with TRBD1. Losses at the gene ends were 3 bases for V and 4 bases for J; bases not matched to a gene: 7. This CDR3 region has 15 residues. CDR1 is PRHDT, CDR2 FYEKMQ, per germline (reference sequence).